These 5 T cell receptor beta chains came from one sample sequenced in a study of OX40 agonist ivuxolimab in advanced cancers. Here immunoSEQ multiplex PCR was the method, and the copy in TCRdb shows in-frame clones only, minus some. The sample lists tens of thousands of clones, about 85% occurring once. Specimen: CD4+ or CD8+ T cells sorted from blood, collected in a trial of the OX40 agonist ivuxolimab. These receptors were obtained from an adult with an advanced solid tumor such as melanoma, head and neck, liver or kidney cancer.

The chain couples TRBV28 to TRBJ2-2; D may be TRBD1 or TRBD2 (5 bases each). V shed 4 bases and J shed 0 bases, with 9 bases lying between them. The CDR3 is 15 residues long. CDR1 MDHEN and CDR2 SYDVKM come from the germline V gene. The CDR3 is CASSSGTANTGELFF. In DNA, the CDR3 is TGTGCCAGCAGTTCCGGGACGGCGAACACCGGGGAGCTGTTTTTT. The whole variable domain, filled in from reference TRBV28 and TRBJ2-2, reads DVKVTQSSRYLVKRTGEKVFLECVQDMDHENMFWYRQDPGLGLRLIYFSYDVKMKEKGDIPEGYSVSREKKERFSLILESASTNQTSMYLCASSSGTANTGELFFGEGSRLTVL.

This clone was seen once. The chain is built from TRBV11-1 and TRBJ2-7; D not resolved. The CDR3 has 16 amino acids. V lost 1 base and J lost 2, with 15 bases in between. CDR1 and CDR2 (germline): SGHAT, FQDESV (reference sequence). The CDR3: CASSLEMSGRPYEQYF. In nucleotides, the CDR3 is TGTGCCAGCAGCTTAGAGATGTCAGGAAGACCCTACGAGCAGTACTTC.

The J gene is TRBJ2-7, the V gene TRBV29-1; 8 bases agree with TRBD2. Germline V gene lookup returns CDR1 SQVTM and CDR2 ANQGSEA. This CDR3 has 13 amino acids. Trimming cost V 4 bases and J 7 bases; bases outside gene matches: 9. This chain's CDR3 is CSVGEAGGWEQYF. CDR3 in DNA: TGCAGCGTTGGAGAGGCGGGGGGATGGGAGCAGTACTTC.

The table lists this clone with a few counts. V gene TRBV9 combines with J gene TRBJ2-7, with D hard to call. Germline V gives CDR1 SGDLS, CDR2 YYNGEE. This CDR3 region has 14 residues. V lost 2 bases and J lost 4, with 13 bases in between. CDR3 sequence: CASSVGSVGYEQYF. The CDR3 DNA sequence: TGTGCCAGCAGCGTCGGGTCGGTGGGGTACGAGCAGTACTTC.

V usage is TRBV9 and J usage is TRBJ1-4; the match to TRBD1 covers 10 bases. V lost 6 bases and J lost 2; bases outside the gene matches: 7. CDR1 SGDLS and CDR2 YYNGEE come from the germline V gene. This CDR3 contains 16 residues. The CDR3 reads CASNDRGQLTNEKLFF. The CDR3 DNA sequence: TGTGCCAGCAACGACAGGGGGCAGTTGACTAATGAAAAACTGTTTTTT.